This paragraph covers one T cell receptor (beta chain) sequence. The data were obtained in a study of CD8 T cells in Susac syndrome. Germline loops: CDR1 SGHRS, CDR2 YFSETQ. The CDR3 contains 13 residues. The V end lost 4 bases, the J end lost 3 bases, and 11 bases lay between the germline ends. Sequencing of TCR beta was performed on blood CD8+ and CD4+ T cells. Bulk CD8+ and CD4+ cells came from magnetic negative isolation; CD8+ TEMRA by FACS. cDNA came from roughly 0.53 to 1 ug RNA primed by random hexamers. The TCR beta CDR3 was amplified by immunoSEQ multiplex PCR across 54 Vbeta, 13 Jbeta. From the immunoSEQ multiplex PCR reads, TCRdb called clonotypes with MiXCR, one entry per CDR3 protein. The sample consists of hundreds of thousands of distinct CDR3 sequences, approximately 85% of them appearing once.

Sequencing was carried out using CD8+ T cells from PBMCs. The chain links TRBV5-1 to TRBJ2-7; D possibly corresponds to TRBD1 (5 bases). This clonotype originated in a human donor with multiple sclerosis. The DNA for the CDR3 is TGCGCCAGCAGCCCGTCGACAGACTACGAGCAGTACTTC. Residues: CASSPSTDYEQYF.